This T cell receptor beta chain was documented in a study of T cell repertoires in cytomegalovirus infection. TCRdb used MiXCR to reprocess the reads, holding one entry per CDR3 protein. The repertoire has around 530,000 distinct CDR3 sequences, about 17% of them found once; the top ten carry more than 20%. The V gene's germline CDR1 is MNHEY and CDR2 SVGAGI. The V end was cut by 3 bases, the J end by 4 bases, with 9 bases between. The CDR3 sequence is 13 residues long. Findings and caveats of the study: Ex vivo responses were dominated by HLA-C-restricted CMV-specific TCR beta clonotypes.

Points on this clonotype: Antigen: not known.

The chain uses TRBV6-5 and TRBJ1-1; tentative D call: TRBD1 (6 bases). The sequence derives from a human donor in good health (CMV status not recorded). Some clones in this sample may be carry-over from other donors' samples. Sequenced input: CD8+ T cells from PBMCs. The CDR3 protein is CASSYYRATEAFF. The DNA of the CDR3 is TGTGCCAGCAGTTATTACAGGGCCACTGAAGCTTTCTTT.